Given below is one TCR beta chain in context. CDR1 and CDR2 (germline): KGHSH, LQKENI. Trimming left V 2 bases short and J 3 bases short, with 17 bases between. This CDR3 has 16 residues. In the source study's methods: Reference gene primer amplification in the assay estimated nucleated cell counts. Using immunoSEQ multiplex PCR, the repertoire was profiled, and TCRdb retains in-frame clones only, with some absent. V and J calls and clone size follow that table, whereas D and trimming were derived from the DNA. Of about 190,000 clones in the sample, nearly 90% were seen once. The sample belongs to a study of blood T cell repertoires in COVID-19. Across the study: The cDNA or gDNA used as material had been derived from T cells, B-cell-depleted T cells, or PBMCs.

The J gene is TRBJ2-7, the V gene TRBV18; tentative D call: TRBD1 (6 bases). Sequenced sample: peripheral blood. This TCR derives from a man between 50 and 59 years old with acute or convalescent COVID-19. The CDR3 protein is CASSPISGVGNYEQYV. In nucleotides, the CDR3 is TGTGCCAGCTCACCAATATCAGGGGTGGGAAACTACGAGCAGTACGTC.